The clone carrying this T cell receptor beta chain was counted at least ten times. Its antigen is not known. V was shortened by 6 bases and J by 1 base, with 13 bases between the two germline ends. Germline V CDR1 and CDR2: MDHEN, SYDVKM. The CDR3 runs to 14 residues. This sample stems from a study of T cells in Graves' hyperthyroidism and ophthalmopathy. Study results and caveats: Most thyroid-expanded clonotypes above 0.001 were also found in blood. A 13 V-J signature model discriminated ophthalmopathy versus stable hyperthyroidism.

There were TCR beta CDR3 regions amplified from RNA transcripts. The primer set for the first-round RT-PCR of the TCR CDR3 was HTBI. TCRdb passed the multiplex PCR reads through MiXCR, listing each CDR3 protein once. The profile shows a few hundred thousand distinct CDR3 sequences, less than 25% of them singletons. The chain joins TRBV28 to TRBJ2-7; maybe TRBD1 (5 bases). The specimen was blood. The sequence was obtained from a man younger than 35 with Graves' hyperthyroidism. The CDR3 coding sequence is TGTGCCAGCAGGCTAGGGGCGCGTTCCTACGAGCAGTACTTC. It translates to CASRLGARSYEQYF.